The T cell receptor beta chain under discussion was sequenced for a study of blood T cell repertoires in COVID-19. At the level of the study: Material from acute and convalescent COVID-19 was sourced from the United States, Italy and Spain. Sample material is recorded as cDNA or gDNA derived from T cells, B-cell-depleted T cells, or PBMCs.

The data were produced by immunoSEQ multiplex PCR, yet TCRdb's version contains in-frame clones alone and is incomplete. The sample lists just over 70,000 clones; about 80% were seen once. J lost 10 bases, V lost 3 bases, and 6 bases had no gene match. The CDR3 is 12 amino acids. Germline CDR1 reads SGDLS; CDR2 reads YYNGEE. This receptor was obtained from a man aged 65 to 85 who had recovered from COVID-19. Input material: peripheral blood. This rearrangement joins TRBV9 to TRBJ2-5; 7 bases are shared with TRBD1. The CDR3 nucleotides are TGTGCCAGCAGCGGACAGGGCCGGGACCAGTACTTC. It translates to CASSGQGRDQYF.